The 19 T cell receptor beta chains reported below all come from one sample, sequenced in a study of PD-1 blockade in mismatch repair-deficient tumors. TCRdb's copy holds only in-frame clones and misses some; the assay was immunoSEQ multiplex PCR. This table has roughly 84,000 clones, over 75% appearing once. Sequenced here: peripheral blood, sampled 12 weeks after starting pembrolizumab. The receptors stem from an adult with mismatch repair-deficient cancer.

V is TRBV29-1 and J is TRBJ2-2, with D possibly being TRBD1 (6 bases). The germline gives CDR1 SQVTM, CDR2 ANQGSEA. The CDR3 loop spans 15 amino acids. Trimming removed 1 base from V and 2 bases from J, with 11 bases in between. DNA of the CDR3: TGCAGCGTTGAAGTCGGCAGGGGAAACACCGGGGAGCTGTTTTTT. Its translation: CSVEVGRGNTGELFF.

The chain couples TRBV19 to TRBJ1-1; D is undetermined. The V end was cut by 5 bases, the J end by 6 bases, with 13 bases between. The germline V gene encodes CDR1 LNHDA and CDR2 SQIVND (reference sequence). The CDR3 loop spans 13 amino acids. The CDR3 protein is CASSPPTEAEAFF. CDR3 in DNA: TGTGCCAGTAGTCCCCCCACAGAGGCTGAAGCTTTCTTT.

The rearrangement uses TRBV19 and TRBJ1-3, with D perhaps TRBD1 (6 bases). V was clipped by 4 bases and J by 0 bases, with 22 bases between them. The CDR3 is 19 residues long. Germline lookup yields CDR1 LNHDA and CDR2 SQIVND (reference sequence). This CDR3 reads CASSNRVKPLGGSGNTIYF. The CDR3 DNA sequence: TGTGCCAGTAGTAACAGGGTAAAGCCCCTTGGCGGCTCTGGAAACACCATATATTTT. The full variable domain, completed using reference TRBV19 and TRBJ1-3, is DGGITQSPKYLFRKEGQNVTLSCEQNLNHDAMYWYRQDPGQGLRLIYYSQIVNDFQKGDIAEGYSVSREKKESFPLTVTSAQKNPTAFYLCASSNRVKPLGGSGNTIYFGEGSWLTVV.

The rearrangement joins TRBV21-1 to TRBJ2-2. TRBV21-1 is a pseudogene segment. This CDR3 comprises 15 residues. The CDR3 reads CASSFCLDNTGELFF. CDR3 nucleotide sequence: TGTGCCAGCAGTTTCTGTCTCGACAACACCGGGGAGCTGTTTTTT.

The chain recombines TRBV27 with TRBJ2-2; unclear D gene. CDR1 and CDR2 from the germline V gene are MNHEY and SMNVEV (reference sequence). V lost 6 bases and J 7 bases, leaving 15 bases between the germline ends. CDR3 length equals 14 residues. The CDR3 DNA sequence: TGTGCCAGCAGCTACAAAGTCTGGGTCGGGGAGCTGTTTTTT. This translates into CASSYKVWVGELFF.

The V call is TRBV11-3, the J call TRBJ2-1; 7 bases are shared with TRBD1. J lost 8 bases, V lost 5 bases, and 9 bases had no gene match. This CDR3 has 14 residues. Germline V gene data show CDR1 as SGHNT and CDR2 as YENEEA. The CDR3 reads CASSAFLQGDEQFF. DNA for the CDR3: TGTGCCAGCAGCGCATTTCTCCAGGGGGATGAGCAGTTCTTC.

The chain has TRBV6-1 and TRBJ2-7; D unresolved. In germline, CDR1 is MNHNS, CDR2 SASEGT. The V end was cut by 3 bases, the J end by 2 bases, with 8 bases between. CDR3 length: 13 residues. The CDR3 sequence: CASSEYPAYEQYF. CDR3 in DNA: TGTGCCAGCAGTGAGTACCCAGCCTACGAGCAGTACTTC.

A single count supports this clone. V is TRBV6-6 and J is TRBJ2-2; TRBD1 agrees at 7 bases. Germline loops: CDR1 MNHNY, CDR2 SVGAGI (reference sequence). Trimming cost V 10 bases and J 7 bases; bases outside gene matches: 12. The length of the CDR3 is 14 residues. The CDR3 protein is CATLGQGEIGELFF. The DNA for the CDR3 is TGTGCCACCTTGGGGCAGGGGGAGATCGGGGAGCTGTTTTTT.

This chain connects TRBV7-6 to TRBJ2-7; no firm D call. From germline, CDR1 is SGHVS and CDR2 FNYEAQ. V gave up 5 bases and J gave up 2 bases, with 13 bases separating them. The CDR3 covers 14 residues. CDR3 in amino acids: CASSPARPTYEQYF. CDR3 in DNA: TGTGCCAGCAGCCCCGCCCGCCCTACCTACGAGCAGTACTTC.

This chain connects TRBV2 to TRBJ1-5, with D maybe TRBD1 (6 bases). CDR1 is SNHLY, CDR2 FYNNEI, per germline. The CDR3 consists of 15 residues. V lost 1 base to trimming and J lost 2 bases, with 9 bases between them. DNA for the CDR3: TGTGCCAGCAGTGAAGGGAAGGGGGGCAATCAGCCCCAGCATTTT. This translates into CASSEGKGGNQPQHF. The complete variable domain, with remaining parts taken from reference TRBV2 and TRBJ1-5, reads EPEVTQTPSHQVTQMGQEVILRCVPISNHLYFYWYRQILGQKVEFLVSFYNNEISEKSEIFDDQFSVERPDGSNFTLKIRSTKLEDSAMYFCASSEGKGGNQPQHFGDGTRLSIL.

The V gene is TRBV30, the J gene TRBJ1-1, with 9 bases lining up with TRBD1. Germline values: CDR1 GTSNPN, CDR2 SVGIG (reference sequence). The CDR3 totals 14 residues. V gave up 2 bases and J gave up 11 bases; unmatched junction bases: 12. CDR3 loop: CAWSYAGTGMRAFF. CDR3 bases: TGTGCCTGGAGTTACGCCGGGACAGGGATGCGGGCTTTCTTT.

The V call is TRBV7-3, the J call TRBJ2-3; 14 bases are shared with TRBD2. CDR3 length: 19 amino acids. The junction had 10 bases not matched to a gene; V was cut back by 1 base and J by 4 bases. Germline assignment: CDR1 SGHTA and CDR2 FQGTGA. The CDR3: CASSLKPRGLAGESDTQYF. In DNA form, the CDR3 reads TGTGCCAGCAGCTTAAAACCGCGGGGACTAGCGGGAGAGTCAGATACGCAGTATTTT.

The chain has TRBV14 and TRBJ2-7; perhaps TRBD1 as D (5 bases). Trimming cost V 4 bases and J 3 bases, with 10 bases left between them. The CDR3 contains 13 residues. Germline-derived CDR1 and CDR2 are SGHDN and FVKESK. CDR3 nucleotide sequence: TGTGCCAGCAGCCTAGGACATATCTACGAGCAGTACTTC. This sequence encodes CASSLGHIYEQYF. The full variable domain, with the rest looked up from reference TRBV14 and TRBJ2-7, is EAGVTQFPSHSVIEKGQTVTLRCDPISGHDNLYWYRRVMGKEIKFLLHFVKESKQDESGMPNNRFLAERTGGTYSTLKVQPAELEDSGVYFCASSLGHIYEQYFGPGTRLTVT.

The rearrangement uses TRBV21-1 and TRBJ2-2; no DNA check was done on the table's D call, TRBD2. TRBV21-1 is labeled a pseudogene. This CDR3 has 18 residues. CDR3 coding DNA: TGTGCCAGCAGCAAAGTCGGTTACGGGAGAACGAACACCGGGGAGCTGTTTTTT. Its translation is CASSKVGYGRTNTGELFF.

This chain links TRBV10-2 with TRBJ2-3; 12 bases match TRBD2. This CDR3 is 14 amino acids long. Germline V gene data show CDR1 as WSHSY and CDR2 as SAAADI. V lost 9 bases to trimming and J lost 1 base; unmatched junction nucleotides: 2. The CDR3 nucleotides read TGCGCCAGTCGGACTAGCGGGGGCACAGATACGCAGTATTTT. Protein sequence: CASRTSGGTDTQYF.

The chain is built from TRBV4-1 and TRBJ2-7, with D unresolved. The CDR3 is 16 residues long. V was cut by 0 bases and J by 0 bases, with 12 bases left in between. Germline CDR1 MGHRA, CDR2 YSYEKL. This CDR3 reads CASSQDPNSPSYEQYF. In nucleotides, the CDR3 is TGCGCCAGCAGCCAAGATCCTAATTCCCCCTCCTACGAGCAGTACTTC.

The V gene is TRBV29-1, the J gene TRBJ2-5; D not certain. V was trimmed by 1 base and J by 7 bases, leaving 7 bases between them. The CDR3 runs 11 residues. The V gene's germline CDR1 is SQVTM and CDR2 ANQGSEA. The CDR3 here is CSVEGPGTQYF. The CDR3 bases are TGCAGCGTTGAAGGCCCAGGGACCCAGTACTTC. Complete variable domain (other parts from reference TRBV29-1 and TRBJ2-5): SAVISQKPSRDICQRGTSLTIQCQVDSQVTMMFWYRQQPGQSLTLIATANQGSEATYESGFVIDKFPISRPNLTFSTLTVSNMSPEDSSIYLCSVEGPGTQYFGPGTRLLVL.

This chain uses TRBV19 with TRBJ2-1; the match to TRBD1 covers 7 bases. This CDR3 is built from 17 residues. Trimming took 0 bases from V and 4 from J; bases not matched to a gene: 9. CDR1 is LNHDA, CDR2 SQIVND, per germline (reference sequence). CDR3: CASSIDQTGMGYNEQFF. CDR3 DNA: TGTGCCAGTAGTATAGATCAGACAGGGATGGGTTACAATGAGCAGTTCTTC.

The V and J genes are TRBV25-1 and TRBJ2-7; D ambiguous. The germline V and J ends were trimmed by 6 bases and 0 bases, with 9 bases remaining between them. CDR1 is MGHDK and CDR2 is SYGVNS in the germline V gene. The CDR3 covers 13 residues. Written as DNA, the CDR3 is TGTGCCAGCAGCAAAACCAACTCCTACGAGCAGTACTTC. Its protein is CASSKTNSYEQYF.